Shown below are 12 T cell receptor beta chains from a single sample sequenced in a study of blood T cell repertoires in COVID-19. Method: immunoSEQ multiplex PCR; TCRdb's copy keeps in-frame clones and lacks some. The table has about 150,000 clones, approximately 91% seen once. Source material: peripheral blood. The receptors come from an older woman with acute or convalescent COVID-19.

The chain combines TRBV14 with TRBJ1-4, with 8 positions matching TRBD1. This CDR3 is 14 amino acids long. V was clipped by 4 bases and J by 8 bases; unmatched bases: 6. Germline CDR1 reads SGHDN; CDR2 reads FVKESK. The CDR3 reads CASSPDRAGEKLFF. As DNA, the CDR3 is TGTGCCAGCAGCCCGGACAGGGCTGGGGAAAAACTGTTTTTT.

The chain joins TRBV12-3 or TRBV12-4 to TRBJ2-1; D is ambiguous. V was pared by 2 bases and J by 12 bases, with 11 bases between. The CDR3 spans 12 residues. CDR3 amino acids: CASSLSADGQFF. In DNA, the CDR3 is TGTGCCAGCAGTTTAAGTGCGGATGGGCAGTTCTTC.

The V and J genes are TRBV15 and TRBJ1-4, with 7 bases identical to TRBD1. The trim removed 1 base at V and 4 bases at J, leaving 9 bases unmatched. CDR1 is LNHNV, CDR2 YYDKDF, per germline (reference sequence). The CDR3 runs to 17 residues. The CDR3 DNA reads TGTGCCACCAGCAGAGGCCTATGGGACAGATTTAATGAAAAACTGTTTTTT. Translation: CATSRGLWDRFNEKLFF.

In DNA form, the CDR3 reads TGCGCCAGCCGGACAGATAGCAATCAGCCCCAGCATTTT. This encodes CASRTDSNQPQHF. The gene calls are TRBV5-1 and TRBJ1-5; D perhaps matches TRBD1 (6 bases). Trimming left V 7 bases short and J 0 bases short, with 8 bases between. This CDR3 spans 13 amino acids. The germline gives CDR1 SGHRS, CDR2 YFSETQ.

The CDR3 nucleotides read TGTGCCACCAACCGCGACCGGGACAGTGTCGATGGCTACACCTTC. Translated, it gives CATNRDRDSVDGYTF. The chain uses TRBV7-9 and TRBJ1-2; 7 bases map to TRBD1. Germline V gene lookup returns CDR1 SEHNR and CDR2 FQNEAQ (reference sequence). V shed 10 bases and J 6 bases; nucleotides not matched to a gene: 17. The CDR3 has 15 amino acids.

The chain employs TRBV6-1 and TRBJ1-6; no clear D gene. With 1 base removed from V and 5 bases from J, the gap between germline ends came to 3 bases. Germline loops: CDR1 MNHNS, CDR2 SASEGT. The CDR3 covers 13 residues. This chain's CDR3 is CASSEDNNSPLHF. Written as DNA, the CDR3 is TGTGCCAGCAGTGAAGATAATAATTCACCCCTCCACTTT.

V gene TRBV18 combines with J gene TRBJ2-3; 13 nucleotides line up with TRBD2. The CDR3 contains 16 residues. V lost 4 bases to trimming and J lost 1 base; unmatched junction nucleotides: 2. CDR1 is KGHSH, CDR2 LQKENI, per germline. The CDR3: CASSRGLAGGTDTQYF. Here the CDR3 DNA reads TGTGCCAGCTCACGCGGACTAGCGGGGGGCACAGATACGCAGTATTTT.

The genes are TRBV29-1 and TRBJ1-4; D might be TRBD1 (5 bases). Per germline, CDR1 SQVTM and CDR2 ANQGSEA. V lost 4 bases, J lost 0 bases, and 9 bases lay in between. The CDR3 extends over 14 amino acids. CDR3 bases: TGCAGCGTTGGGGGGAGGACAACTAATGAAAAACTGTTTTTT. It codes for CSVGGRTTNEKLFF.

The chain combines TRBV20-1 with TRBJ2-7; possibly TRBD1 for D (6 bases). The V gene's germline CDR1 is DFQATT and CDR2 SNEGSKA (reference sequence). The CDR3 runs 11 residues. The CDR3 spells CSASGGQSLGV. DNA of the CDR3: TGCAGTGCTAGTGGCGGACAGTCCCTCGGCGTC.

The chain combines TRBV13 with TRBJ1-1; 7 bases agree with TRBD1. The CDR3 runs 16 residues. J was trimmed by 1 base and V by 4 bases; bases with no gene match: 9. Germline CDR1 is PRHDT and CDR2 is FYEKMQ (reference sequence). For the CDR3, the DNA is TGTGCCAGCAGCTACCGTTCGGGACAGCAGAACACTGAAGCTTTCTTT. Its translation: CASSYRSGQQNTEAFF.

This chain connects TRBV2 to TRBJ1-6; a weak D match, TRBD1 (6 bases). Per the germline V gene, CDR1 is SNHLY and CDR2 is FYNNEI. V lost 6 bases and J 0 bases, leaving 12 bases between the germline ends. The CDR3 is 16 amino acids. The CDR3 is CASRFQGTSYNSPLHF. The DNA of the CDR3 is TGTGCCAGCAGGTTCCAGGGGACCTCCTATAATTCACCCCTCCACTTT.

V is TRBV6-5 and J is TRBJ2-2, with TRBD1 matching 9 bases. V trimming: 6 bases; J trimming: 5 bases; junction bases outside the gene matches: 7. This CDR3 region has 15 residues. Germline V CDR1 and CDR2: MNHEY, SVGAGI. The DNA of the CDR3 is TGTGCCAGCAGGGGAGGGACAGGGAGGACCGGGGAGCTGTTTTTT. This encodes CASRGGTGRTGELFF.